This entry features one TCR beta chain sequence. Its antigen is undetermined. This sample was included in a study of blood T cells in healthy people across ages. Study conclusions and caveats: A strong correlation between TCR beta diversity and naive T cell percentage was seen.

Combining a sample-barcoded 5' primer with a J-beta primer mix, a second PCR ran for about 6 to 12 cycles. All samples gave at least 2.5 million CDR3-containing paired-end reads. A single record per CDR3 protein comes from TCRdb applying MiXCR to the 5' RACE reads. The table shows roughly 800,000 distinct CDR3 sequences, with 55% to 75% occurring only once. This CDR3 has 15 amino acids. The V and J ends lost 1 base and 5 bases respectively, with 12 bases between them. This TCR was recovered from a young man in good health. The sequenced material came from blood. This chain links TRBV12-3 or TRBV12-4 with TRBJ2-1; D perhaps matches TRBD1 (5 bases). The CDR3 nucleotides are TGTGCCAGCAGTTTAGGGTGGGGCGGAAACAATGAGCAGTTCTTC. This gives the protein CASSLGWGGNNEQFF.